A single sample is the source of the 21 T cell receptor beta chains below, sequenced in a study of blood T cell repertoires in COVID-19. Only in-frame clones appear in the TCRdb table, and some are missing; sequencing was by immunoSEQ multiplex PCR. The table includes approximately 190,000 clones, around 84% detected once. The sequenced sample was peripheral blood. The receptor source for this set is a man aged 30 to 45 with active or convalescent COVID-19.

The gene calls are TRBV30 and TRBJ1-3; maybe TRBD1 (5 bases). Per the germline V gene, CDR1 is GTSNPN and CDR2 is SVGIG (reference sequence). CDR3 length: 14 amino acids. V dropped 3 bases and J dropped 2 bases, with 11 bases sitting between them. CDR3 region: CAWSPGGTGNTIYF. The CDR3 DNA reads as TGTGCCTGGAGCCCGGGGGGGACTGGAAACACCATATATTTT.

This clone occurred a few times. This chain connects TRBV5-4 to TRBJ2-5; 9 bases are shared with TRBD1. Germline V gives CDR1 SGHNT, CDR2 YYREEE (reference sequence). The length of the CDR3 is 16 residues. V was pared by 2 bases and J by 4 bases, with 9 bases of the junction left unmatched. The CDR3 region is CASSLPPGQGGETQYF. The CDR3 DNA is TGTGCCAGCAGCTTACCCCCGGGACAGGGAGGAGAGACCCAGTACTTC.

The chain has TRBV19 and TRBJ1-2; 9 bases map to TRBD1. With V trimmed by 9 bases and J by 4 bases, 6 bases remained unmatched. This CDR3 has 13 residues. Germline V CDR1 and CDR2: LNHDA, SQIVND (reference sequence). The CDR3: CASDRGWSYGYTF. The CDR3 DNA sequence: TGTGCCAGCGACAGGGGGTGGTCCTATGGCTACACCTTC.

The rearrangement uses TRBV18 and TRBJ1-4; TRBD1 aligns across 8 bases. This CDR3 contains 17 residues. Looked up from germline, CDR1 is KGHSH and CDR2 is LQKENI. The ends lost 2 bases at V and 4 bases at J; junction bases unmatched: 9. CDR3 in amino acids: CASSPIPGTGLNEKLFF. The CDR3, as DNA: TGTGCCAGCTCACCAATCCCGGGGACAGGTCTTAATGAAAAACTGTTTTTT.

The V gene is TRBV6-1, the J gene TRBJ2-7, with 8 bases aligning to TRBD2. Germline assignment: CDR1 MNHNS and CDR2 SASEGT. V shed 2 bases and J 0 bases; nucleotides not matched to a gene: 3. This CDR3 contains 15 residues. The DNA for the CDR3 is TGTGCCAGCAGTGAAACTAGCGGCAGCTCCTACGAGCAGTACGTC. Amino acid sequence: CASSETSGSSYEQYV.

The chain joins TRBV11-2 to TRBJ1-6; D may be TRBD1 (5 bases). CDR1 is SGHAT and CDR2 is FQNNGV in the germline V gene. V was shortened by 4 bases and J by 7 bases, with 14 bases between the two germline ends. This CDR3 is 15 amino acids long. The CDR3 bases are TGTGCCAGCAGCTCGGAGAGGGGAGGGAATTCACCCCTCCACTTT. As protein: CASSSERGGNSPLHF.

The chain couples TRBV6-5 to TRBJ2-2; D remains ambiguous. V was shortened by 5 bases and J by 0 bases, with 10 bases between the two germline ends. This CDR3 has 15 residues. CDR1 MNHEY and CDR2 SVGAGI come from the germline V gene. CDR3 protein: CASSRQVPNTGELFF. The CDR3 DNA reads TGTGCCAGCAGTCGGCAGGTTCCGAACACCGGGGAGCTGTTTTTT.

This CDR3 reads CASSPGDRFGNTIYF. Written as DNA, the CDR3 is TGTGCCAGCAGCCCCGGGGACAGATTTGGAAACACCATATATTTT. The chain carries TRBV9 and TRBJ1-3, with 7 bases identical to TRBD1. The ends lost 4 bases at V and 3 bases at J; junction bases unmatched: 7. Germline CDR1 reads SGDLS; CDR2 reads YYNGEE. The CDR3 sequence is 15 residues long.

This sequence joins TRBV30 and TRBJ1-4; no reliable D call. Between the trimmed V and J ends, which lost 0 bases and 4 bases, there was a span of 9 bases. The CDR3 contains 14 residues. Germline V lookup: CDR1 GTSNPN, CDR2 SVGIG (reference sequence). The CDR3 sequence: CAWSVAGSNEKLFF. Written as DNA, the CDR3 is TGTGCCTGGAGTGTTGCTGGTAGTAATGAAAAACTGTTTTTT.

The chain is built from TRBV6-5 and TRBJ1-1; maybe TRBD1 (6 bases). Between the trimmed V and J ends, which lost 6 bases and 3 bases, there was a span of 14 bases. CDR3 size: 14 residues. Germline CDR1 is MNHEY and CDR2 is SVGAGI. Here the CDR3 DNA reads TGTGCCAGCAGGCTCCAGGGGTCGTACACTGAAGCTTTCTTT. This sequence encodes CASRLQGSYTEAFF.

This sequence joins TRBV19 and TRBJ1-1, with 10 bases matching TRBD1. V trimming: 7 bases; J trimming: 8 bases; junction bases outside the gene matches: 10. The V gene's germline CDR1 is LNHDA and CDR2 SQIVND (reference sequence). This CDR3 spans 14 amino acids. CDR3 nucleotides: TGTGCCAGTACGGACTCAGGACAGGGGGGCGAAGCTTTCTTT. This translates into CASTDSGQGGEAFF. Supplemented by reference TRBV19 and TRBJ1-1, the full variable domain reads DGGITQSPKYLFRKEGQNVTLSCEQNLNHDAMYWYRQDPGQGLRLIYYSQIVNDFQKGDIAEGYSVSREKKESFPLTVTSAQKNPTAFYLCASTDSGQGGEAFFGQGTRLTVV.

V gene TRBV4-1 combines with J gene TRBJ2-1; D gene unclear. This CDR3 region has 13 residues. V was clipped by 1 base and J by 4 bases, with 5 bases between them. The germline gives CDR1 MGHRA, CDR2 YSYEKL. The CDR3 protein is CASSQVQYNEQFF. In nucleotides, the CDR3 is TGCGCCAGCAGCCAAGTCCAATACAATGAGCAGTTCTTC.

J is TRBJ1-1 and V is TRBV6-5; 10 bases line up with TRBD1. V dropped 6 bases and J dropped 5; count of bases not matched to a gene: 6. The CDR3 runs 14 residues. Germline values: CDR1 MNHEY, CDR2 SVGAGI. The CDR3 coding sequence is TGTGCCAGCAGCGCCGGGGACAGGGGAACTGAAGCTTTCTTT. Its translation is CASSAGDRGTEAFF.

This CDR3 is CAWRYGLAADYEQYF. Written as DNA, the CDR3 is TGTGCCTGGAGATACGGACTAGCGGCTGACTACGAGCAGTACTTC. The chain has TRBV30 and TRBJ2-7; 10 bases fit TRBD2. This CDR3 is 15 amino acids long. With V trimmed by 3 bases and J by 3 bases, 8 bases remained unmatched. Germline values: CDR1 GTSNPN, CDR2 SVGIG (reference sequence).

This clone was recorded once. The chain has TRBV9 and TRBJ1-2; D is unclear. V gave up 4 bases and J gave up 7 bases, with 14 bases separating them. This CDR3 contains 13 residues. Germline CDR1 reads SGDLS; CDR2 reads YYNGEE. The CDR3 protein is CASSPPMGPGYTF. CDR3 sequence (DNA): TGTGCCAGCAGCCCCCCGATGGGCCCTGGCTACACCTTC.

The rearrangement uses TRBV4-3 and TRBJ2-5, with TRBD1 matching 9 bases. The CDR3 has 15 residues. The trim removed 0 bases at V and 5 bases at J, leaving 4 bases unmatched. CDR1 and CDR2 from the germline V gene are LGHNA and YSLEER. CDR3 in DNA: TGCGCCAGCAGCCAAGATGGGGACAGGGCGGAGACCCAGTACTTC. As protein: CASSQDGDRAETQYF.

The gene calls are TRBV9 and TRBJ2-3; D might be TRBD2 (6 bases). In germline, CDR1 is SGDLS, CDR2 YYNGEE. V was pared by 0 bases and J by 0 bases, with 11 bases between. This CDR3 contains 16 residues. CDR3 sequence (DNA): TGTGCCAGCAGCGTAGCTGCGGGAAGGAGCACAGATACGCAGTATTTT. It translates to CASSVAAGRSTDTQYF.

The chain carries TRBV2 and TRBJ1-6; no definite D call. The ends were cut back, 9 bases at V and 7 bases at J, with 13 bases in the middle. This CDR3 region has 13 residues. Per germline, CDR1 SNHLY and CDR2 FYNNEI. As DNA, the CDR3 is TGTGCCAGACAGTCCTATTCGAATTCACCCCTCCACTTT. Its translation: CARQSYSNSPLHF.

The rearrangement joins TRBV19 to TRBJ2-5; 11 positions match TRBD2. This CDR3 is built from 16 residues. Germline V gene lookup returns CDR1 LNHDA and CDR2 SQIVND (reference sequence). V shed 4 bases, J shed 4 bases, and the junction held 8 bases outside the gene matches. CDR3 sequence: CASSTGTSGGRETQYF. The CDR3 bases are TGTGCCAGTAGTACTGGGACTAGCGGAGGTAGAGAGACCCAGTACTTC.

The V call is TRBV19, the J call TRBJ2-1; 12 nucleotides line up with TRBD2. Looked up from germline, CDR1 is LNHDA and CDR2 is SQIVND (reference sequence). The CDR3 totals 17 residues. Germline trimming cut 9 bases from V and 5 bases from J; bases unmatched to any gene: 14. CDR3 sequence: CASERAPASGRDNEQFF. The CDR3 DNA is TGTGCCAGCGAGAGAGCCCCAGCTAGCGGGAGGGACAATGAGCAGTTCTTC.

The J gene is TRBJ1-5, the V gene TRBV3-1 (or the pseudogene TRBV3-2), with 8 bases identical to TRBD1. Germline assignment: CDR1 LGHDT and CDR2 YNNKEL (reference sequence). Trimming took 3 bases from V and 6 from J; bases not matched to a gene: 4. The CDR3 length is 14 residues. The DNA of the CDR3 is TGTGCCAGCAGCCATCAGGGGGCCTCTCAGCCCCAGCATTTT. This codes for CASSHQGASQPQHF.